Shown below are 20 T cell receptor beta chains from a single sample sequenced in a study of cytomegalovirus exposure and HLA in healthy donors. Use of 60 Vbeta and 13 Jbeta primers characterized the PCR. Here immunoSEQ multiplex PCR was the method, and the copy in TCRdb shows in-frame clones only, minus some. The sample consists of 110,000 to 150,000 clones, roughly 75% of them appearing once. Material: PBMCs. Source of these receptors: a man in his forties in good health and CMV-seronegative.

Only a few counts were recorded for this clone. This chain uses TRBV4-3 with TRBJ2-5; perhaps TRBD1 as D (7 bases). Trimming took off 4 bases at V and 4 bases at J, with 19 bases between the two ends. The germline CDR1 and CDR2 sequences are LGHNA and YSLEER. This CDR3 has 16 residues. The CDR3 coding sequence is TGCGCCAGCAGCCCCCAGGGCGGAGGGGGCTCAGAGACCCAGTACTTC. Amino acids: CASSPQGGGGSETQYF.

The chain joins TRBV7-3 to TRBJ2-5, with D tentatively TRBD1 (5 bases). CDR1 is SGHTA and CDR2 is FQGTGA in the germline V gene. Deletions cut 0 bases from V and 5 bases from J, with 10 bases between. The CDR3 consists of 14 residues. CDR3 coding DNA: TGTGCCAGCAGCTTAACGGGCAGGGCGGAGACCCAGTACTTC. Encoded protein: CASSLTGRAETQYF.

The genes are TRBV5-1 and TRBJ2-5, with TRBD2 identical over 9 bases. Germline V gene sequence: CDR1 SGHRS, CDR2 YFSETQ. V trimming: 3 bases; J trimming: 5 bases; junction bases outside the gene matches: 23. The length of the CDR3 is 20 residues. CDR3: CASSSYPTYRLAGNGETQYF. As DNA, the CDR3 is TGCGCCAGCAGCTCATACCCAACGTACCGTCTAGCGGGGAACGGGGAGACCCAGTACTTC.

This chain uses TRBV5-4 with TRBJ2-2; TRBD2 aligns across 8 bases. V lost 3 bases to trimming and J lost 7 bases; unmatched junction nucleotides: 8. Germline CDR1 reads SGHNT; CDR2 reads YYREEE (reference sequence). The CDR3 runs 15 residues. The CDR3 loop reads CASSWFERGSGELFF. The CDR3 DNA is TGTGCCAGCAGCTGGTTCGAGCGGGGGAGCGGGGAGCTGTTTTTT. The full variable domain, its missing parts supplied by reference TRBV5-4 and TRBJ2-2, is ETGVTQSPTHLIKTRGQQVTLRCSSQSGHNTVSWYQQALGQGPQFIFQYYREEENGRGNFPPRFSGLQFPNYSSELNVNALELDDSALYLCASSWFERGSGELFFGEGSRLTVL.

The chain has TRBV18 and TRBJ1-1; 7 bases match TRBD1. Germline CDR1 KGHSH, CDR2 LQKENI. The CDR3 consists of 14 residues. Trimming at V came to 0 bases and at J to 7 bases, leaving 5 bases not matched to a gene. Written as DNA, the CDR3 is TGTGCCAGCTCACCACCAGGGGGCGAAAGTGAAGCTTTCTTT. Translating gives CASSPPGGESEAFF. The full variable domain, in which reference TRBV18 and TRBJ1-1 provide the parts outside the CDR3, is NAGVMQNPRHLVRRRGQEARLRCSPMKGHSHVYWYRQLPEEGLKFMVYLQKENIIDESGMPKERFSAEFPKEGPSILRIQQVVRGDSAAYFCASSPPGGESEAFFGQGTRLTVV.

The rearrangement joins TRBV5-1 to TRBJ2-3; 11 positions agree with TRBD1. This CDR3 region has 15 residues. The junction had 7 bases not matched to a gene; V was cut back by 5 bases and J by 5 bases. CDR1 SGHRS and CDR2 YFSETQ come from the germline V gene. DNA for the CDR3: TGCGCCAGCAGAGGACAGGGGGCGCAAGGAGATACGCAGTATTTT. It specifies CASRGQGAQGDTQYF.

The CDR3 loop is CASSEVAETSGYTF. The CDR3 nucleotides are TGTGCCAGCAGTGAAGTGGCAGAGACTAGTGGCTACACCTTC. The rearrangement links TRBV6-1 to TRBJ1-2; D remains unclear. This CDR3 spans 14 amino acids. Germline values: CDR1 MNHNS, CDR2 SASEGT. The V end was cut by 1 base, the J end by 7 bases, with 13 bases between.

The CDR3: CSEGLAGVDEQFF. The CDR3 DNA is TGCAGCGAGGGACTAGCGGGGGTTGATGAGCAGTTCTTC. The rearrangement joins TRBV29-1 to TRBJ2-1, with 14 bases that match TRBD2. The V gene's germline CDR1 is SQVTM and CDR2 ANQGSEA. CDR3 length: 13 residues. Germline trimming cut 7 bases from V and 8 bases from J; bases unmatched to any gene: 4.

The chain recombines TRBV9 with TRBJ2-1; 7 bases agree with TRBD1. The germline V gene has CDR1 SGDLS and CDR2 YYNGEE. CDR3 length equals 15 residues. Trimming cost V 6 bases and J 2 bases; bases outside gene matches: 8. The CDR3 DNA reads TGTGCCAGCAACCTACAGGGGAACACCTACAATGAGCAGTTCTTC. Translating it yields CASNLQGNTYNEQFF.

This clone was seen a few times. The J gene is TRBJ1-1, the V gene TRBV27; D unresolved. The V gene's germline CDR1 is MNHEY and CDR2 SMNVEV (reference sequence). V lost 5 bases and J lost 3, with 10 bases in between. The CDR3 consists of 13 residues. CDR3 DNA: TGTGCCAGCAGTCCATCCTATTACACTGAAGCTTTCTTT. Translating it yields CASSPSYYTEAFF.

This chain connects TRBV18 to TRBJ1-1; D is perhaps TRBD1 (5 bases). CDR1 and CDR2 from the germline V gene are KGHSH and LQKENI. The CDR3 has 15 amino acids. Trimming cost V 2 bases and J 0 bases, with 10 bases left between them. CDR3 DNA: TGTGCCAGCTCACCAGGGGCAGAGCTGAACACTGAAGCTTTCTTT. Residues: CASSPGAELNTEAFF.

The rearrangement links TRBV20-1 to TRBJ2-7, with D possibly matching TRBD2 (5 bases). The CDR3 length is 11 residues. CDR1 and CDR2 from the germline V gene are DFQATT and SNEGSKA (reference sequence). CDR3 in DNA: TGCATAATTAACGGGGCCTACGAGCAGTACTTC. It specifies CIINGAYEQYF.

In its sample, this clone was seen a few times. The rearrangement joins TRBV2 to TRBJ1-1, with D uncertain. The germline V gene has CDR1 SNHLY and CDR2 FYNNEI. V was pared by 7 bases and J by 4 bases, with 13 bases between. CDR3 length: 13 residues. The CDR3 protein is CASIVVSSTEAFF. CDR3 DNA sequence: TGTGCCAGCATTGTGGTGTCGAGCACTGAAGCTTTCTTT.

The chain links TRBV18 to TRBJ2-5; 11 bases map to TRBD2. CDR1 and CDR2 (germline): KGHSH, LQKENI. The CDR3 totals 18 residues. V was clipped by 1 base and J by 5 bases; unmatched bases: 12. CDR3 DNA sequence: TGTGCCAGCTCACCACAGAGGGGGCCGACTAGCGGGGAGGAGACCCAGTACTTC. Translated: CASSPQRGPTSGEETQYF.

This chain joins TRBV9 and TRBJ2-7, with TRBD1 as a possible D gene (6 bases). The CDR3 covers 15 residues. Germline assignment: CDR1 SGDLS and CDR2 YYNGEE. Trimming stripped 0 bases from V and 4 bases from J, with 14 bases between. CDR3 bases: TGTGCCAGCAGCGTAGACCAGGGGTCGGGGTACGAGCAGTACTTC. Translated, it gives CASSVDQGSGYEQYF.

The chain has TRBV30 and TRBJ1-1; perhaps TRBD1 as D (5 bases). The CDR3 sequence is 14 residues long. V was clipped by 0 bases and J by 3 bases, with 11 bases between them. Germline-derived CDR1 and CDR2 are GTSNPN and SVGIG (reference sequence). CDR3 loop: CAWSVGREDTEAFF. The CDR3 region has the DNA TGTGCCTGGAGTGTCGGCAGGGAGGACACTGAAGCTTTCTTT.

V and J are TRBV18 and TRBJ1-2, with D possibly being TRBD1 (6 bases). CDR3 length: 15 residues. Between the trimmed V and J ends, which lost 2 bases and 5 bases, there was a span of 15 bases. CDR1 and CDR2 (germline): KGHSH, LQKENI. The CDR3 nucleotides are TGTGCCAGCTCACCATGGGGGACACCTACTTATGGCTACACCTTC. Translated, it gives CASSPWGTPTYGYTF. The full variable domain, with the rest looked up from reference TRBV18 and TRBJ1-2, is NAGVMQNPRHLVRRRGQEARLRCSPMKGHSHVYWYRQLPEEGLKFMVYLQKENIIDESGMPKERFSAEFPKEGPSILRIQQVVRGDSAAYFCASSPWGTPTYGYTFGSGTRLTVV.

This chain connects TRBV5-1 to TRBJ2-5; D perhaps matches TRBD1 (6 bases). The CDR3 spans 15 residues. V lost 4 bases to trimming and J lost 2 bases, with 15 bases between them. The germline V gene has CDR1 SGHRS and CDR2 YFSETQ. The CDR3 loop is CASSLTSQGQETQYF. The CDR3 nucleotides are TGCGCCAGCAGCCTCACTTCACAGGGACAAGAGACCCAGTACTTC.

V is TRBV5-4 and J is TRBJ1-4; tentative D call: TRBD1 (6 bases). The V gene's germline CDR1 is SGHNT and CDR2 YYREEE (reference sequence). This CDR3 is 15 amino acids long. V was clipped by 3 bases and J by 8 bases, with 17 bases between them. CDR3 nucleotides: TGTGCCAGCAGCTCCGACAGGACGGTCGGAGAAAAACTGTTTTTT. It codes for CASSSDRTVGEKLFF.

CDR3 loop: CASSLPGGYEQYF. DNA for the CDR3: TGTGCCAGCAGTTTACCGGGGGGCTACGAGCAGTACTTC. J is TRBJ2-7 and V is TRBV28, with 7 nucleotides matching TRBD2. The junction had 1 base not matched to a gene; V was cut back by 2 bases and J by 3 bases. Germline V lookup: CDR1 MDHEN, CDR2 SYDVKM. The CDR3 extends over 13 amino acids.